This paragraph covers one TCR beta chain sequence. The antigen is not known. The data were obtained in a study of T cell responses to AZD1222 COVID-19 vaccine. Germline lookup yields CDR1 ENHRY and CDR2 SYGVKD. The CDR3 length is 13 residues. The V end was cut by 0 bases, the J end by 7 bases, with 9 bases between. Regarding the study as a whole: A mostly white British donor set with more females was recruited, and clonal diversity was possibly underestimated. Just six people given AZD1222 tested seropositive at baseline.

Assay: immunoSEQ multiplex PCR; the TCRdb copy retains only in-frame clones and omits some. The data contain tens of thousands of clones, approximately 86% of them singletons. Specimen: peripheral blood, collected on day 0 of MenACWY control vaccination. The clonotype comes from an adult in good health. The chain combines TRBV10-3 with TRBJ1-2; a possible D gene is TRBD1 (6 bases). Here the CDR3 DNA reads TGTGCCATCAGTGAGTCAGGGGGTCGTGGCTACACCTTC. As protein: CAISESGGRGYTF.